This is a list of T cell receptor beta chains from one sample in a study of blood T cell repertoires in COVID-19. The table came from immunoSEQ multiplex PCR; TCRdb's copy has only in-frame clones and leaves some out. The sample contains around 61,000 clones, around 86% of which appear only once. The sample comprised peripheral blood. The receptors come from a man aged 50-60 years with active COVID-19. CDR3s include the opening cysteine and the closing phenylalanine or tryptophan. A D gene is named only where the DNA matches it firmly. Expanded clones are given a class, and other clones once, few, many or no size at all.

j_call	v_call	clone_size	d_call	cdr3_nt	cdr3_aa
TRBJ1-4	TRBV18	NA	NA	TGTGCCAGCTCACCACCCAGGGAGGAGGAAAAACTGTTTTTT	CASSPPREEEKLFF
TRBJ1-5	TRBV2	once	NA	TGTGCCAGCAGTGCCGGAACCTCAGGGCATCAGCCCCAGCATTTT	CASSAGTSGHQPQHF
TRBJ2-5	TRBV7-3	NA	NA	TGTGCCAGCAGCTTAACTCAGGGAGGGGGGACCCAGTACTTC	CASSLTQGGGTQYF
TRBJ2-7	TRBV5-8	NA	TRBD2	TGTGCCAGCAGCTTTGGACTAGCGGGAGGGGAAGAGCAGTACTTC	CASSFGLAGGEEQYF
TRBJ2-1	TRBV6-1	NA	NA	TGTGCCAGCAGTGAGGCGGGACAGCTCTACAATGAGCAGTTCTTC	CASSEAGQLYNEQFF
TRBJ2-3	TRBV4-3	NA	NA	TGCGCCAGCAGCCAAGATGCGGCTGCATCTAGCACAGATACGCAGTATTTT	CASSQDAAASSTDTQYF
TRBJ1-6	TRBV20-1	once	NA	TGCAGTGCTTCTTCAGATTCACCCCTCCACTTT	CSASSDSPLHF
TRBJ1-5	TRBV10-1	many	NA	TGCGCCAGCAGTGAGAAAGGGGCAGACGGTTATCAGCCCCAGCATTTT	CASSEKGADGYQPQHF
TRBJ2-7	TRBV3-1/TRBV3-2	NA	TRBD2	TGTGCCAGCAGCCTCGATAGCGGGGCGAACTCCTACGAGCAGTACTTC	CASSLDSGANSYEQYF
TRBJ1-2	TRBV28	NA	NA	TGTGCCAGCACGTCATACAATGGCTACACCTTC	CASTSYNGYTF
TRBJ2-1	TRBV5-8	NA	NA	TGTGCCAGCAGCTTGGAAGGGGTGGGAAGCTCCTACAATGAGCAGTTCTTC	CASSLEGVGSSYNEQFF
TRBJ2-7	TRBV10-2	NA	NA	TGCGCCAGCAAACCGGACAGCGCCGCCTACGAGCAGTACTTC	CASKPDSAAYEQYF
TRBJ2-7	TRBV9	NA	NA	TGTGCCAGCGGGGGGGCGTACGAGCAGTACTTC	CASGGAYEQYF
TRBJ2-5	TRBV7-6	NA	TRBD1	TGTGCCAGCAGCCCACCTACAGGGGGCGGCGAGACCCAGTACTTC	CASSPPTGGGETQYF
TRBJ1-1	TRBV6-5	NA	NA	TGTGCCAGCAGACTAGCGGCAACAGGGAACACTGAAGCTTTCTTT	CASRLAATGNTEAFF
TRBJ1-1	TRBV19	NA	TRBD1	TGTGCCAGTTTACCCGGACAGGGGGCGCGCACTGAAGCTTTCTTT	CASLPGQGARTEAFF
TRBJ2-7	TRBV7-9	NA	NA	TGTGCCAGCAGCTTAGCCGACAGAGCCTACGAGCAGTACTTC	CASSLADRAYEQYF
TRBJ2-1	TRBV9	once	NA	TGTGCCAGCAGCGTAGACGTGGGTAGCGGCGAGGAGCAGTTCTTC	CASSVDVGSGEEQFF
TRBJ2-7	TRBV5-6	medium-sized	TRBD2	TGTGCCAGCTGTAATTGGGGGGGAGTTTGCGAGCAGTACTTC	CASCNWGGVCEQYF
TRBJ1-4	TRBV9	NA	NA	TGTGCCAGCAGCGTAGAGGGAAGAGGGGGTCGCGTAAAACTGTTTTTT	CASSVEGRGGRVKLFF
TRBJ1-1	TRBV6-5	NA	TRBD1	TGTGCCAGCACCAACAGGGGGCCTGACACTGAAGCTTTCTTT	CASTNRGPDTEAFF
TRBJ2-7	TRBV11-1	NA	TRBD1	TGTGCCAGCAGCTTAGACGCCGGGACAGGGGATTACGAGCAGTACTTC	CASSLDAGTGDYEQYF
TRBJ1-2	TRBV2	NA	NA	TGTGCCAGCAGTCAAACTGGGCTGGGCTACACCTTC	CASSQTGLGYTF
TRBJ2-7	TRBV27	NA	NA	TGTGCCAGCAGTACTCAGGGCCCCGGCGAGCAGTACTTC	CASSTQGPGEQYF
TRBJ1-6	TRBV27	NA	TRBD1	TGTGCCAGCAGCCGGGACAGGGGGAGTGATTCACCCCTCCACTTT	CASSRDRGSDSPLHF
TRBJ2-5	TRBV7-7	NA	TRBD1	TGTGCCAGCAGCGCGACAGGGTCCGAGACCCAGTACTTC	CASSATGSETQYF
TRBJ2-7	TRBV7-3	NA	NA	TGTGCCAGCAGCTTAGGTGGGGGCGCCTCCTACGAGCAGTACTTC	CASSLGGGASYEQYF